The rows below give T cell receptor beta chains drawn from one sample of a study of OX40 agonist ivuxolimab in advanced cancers. Measured with immunoSEQ multiplex PCR; TCRdb has only the in-frame clones, and not every one. The data show under 150,000 clones, approximately 90% seen once. Sample: CD4+ or CD8+ T cells sorted from blood, taken in a trial of the OX40 agonist ivuxolimab. These receptors all come from an adult with an advanced solid tumor such as melanoma, head and neck, liver or kidney cancer. CDR3s include the opening cysteine and the closing phenylalanine or tryptophan.

>TRBJ1-5|TRBV28
CASSFGSNQPQHF
>TRBJ2-3|TRBV7-6
CASSPFGLGADTQYF
>TRBJ1-5|TRBV19
CASSRDRAFGNQPQHF
>TRBJ2-5|TRBV7-8
CASSSPGHKYQETQYF
>TRBJ2-5|TRBV5-4
CASSLAGAAETQYF
>TRBJ2-3|TRBV7-7
CASSLALAPNTDTQYF
>TRBJ2-3|TRBV30
CAWSVPGTRKTTQYF
>TRBJ2-7|TRBV28
CASSSLAGSYEQYF
>TRBJ2-7|TRBV6-1
CASRGQGQIHEQYF
>TRBJ1-3|TRBV4-2
CASSQEVPRGHGNTIYF
>TRBJ2-3|TRBV6-5
CASSYSEVTDTQYF
>TRBJ2-5|TRBV5-6
CASSLGRVETQYF
>TRBJ1-1|TRBV4-1
CASSQDGVGQRDTEAFF
>TRBJ2-7|TRBV15
CATSRNRGRSYEQYF
>TRBJ1-1|TRBV28
CASGRQLNTEAFF
>TRBJ1-6|TRBV30
CAWSRESSYNSPLHF
>TRBJ1-5|TRBV19
CASSRGWTVNQPQHF
>TRBJ2-3|TRBV5-1
CASSSGPRVGSTDTQYF
>TRBJ1-2|TRBV28
CASSLQRYGYTF
>TRBJ2-7|TRBV27
CASSLKWVASYEQYF
>TRBJ2-5|TRBV27
CASRAGVVETQYF
>TRBJ2-1|TRBV2
CASSGTSGRSEQFF
>TRBJ1-5|TRBV10-3
CAISEGEGRWSNQPQHF
>TRBJ1-1|TRBV7-6
CASSDGRRNTEAFF
>TRBJ2-2|TRBV5-1
CASSFTGTRDTGELFF
>TRBJ2-7|TRBV5-1
CASSPGQGAYEQYF
>TRBJ2-7|TRBV28
CASRDPRESPVHEQYF
>TRBJ1-1|TRBV10-3
CAIRAGQGGERAFF
>TRBJ1-4|TRBV19
CASSMRQVRNEKLFF
>TRBJ2-1|TRBV28
CASSAPGPSQFF
>TRBJ2-1|TRBV9
CASSLAGGISYNEQFF
>TRBJ2-3|TRBV6-6
CASSYTGGGTDTQYF
>TRBJ2-7|TRBV5-1
CASSFGLAAYEQYF
>TRBJ2-7|TRBV30
CAWSVAGGNHEQYF
>TRBJ2-5|TRBV25-1
CASSEYQETQYF
>TRBJ2-5|TRBV6-5
CASSPGAGGPETQYF
>TRBJ2-5|TRBV12-5
CASGSAVGTVKETQYF
>TRBJ2-1|TRBV9
CASSILGLAGGGGTVNEQFF
>TRBJ2-6|TRBV9
CASSDRVGGANVLTF
>TRBJ2-1|TRBV6-5
CASRWFDEQFF
>TRBJ1-2|TRBV10-3
CATGTGINYGYTF
>TRBJ2-2|TRBV7-9
CASSFALAGVPGELFF